This T cell receptor beta chain was observed in a study of molecular identifiers for immune sequencing clone quantification. Libraries of naive CD8 cells were prepared from approximately 20,000 to 1,000,000 sorted cells using 10%, 30% or 50% RNA. Naive CD8 T cells were sorted, and the gate applied was CD8+CD4-CCR7+CD45RA+. V lost 6 bases, J lost 0 bases, and 8 bases lay in between. Germline V gene data show CDR1 as MNHEY and CDR2 as SVGAGI. The CDR3 spans 14 residues. From the PCR reads, TCRdb called clonotypes with MiXCR, one entry per CDR3 protein. This table has approximately 630,000 distinct CDR3 sequences, 25% appearing once.

V and J are TRBV6-5 and TRBJ1-4, with D perhaps matching TRBD1 (5 bases). The receptor comes from a human donor in good health. Some libraries in this study had Jurkat cell RNA spiked in. Sequencing was performed on naive CD8+ T cells from blood, with Jurkat cell RNA spiked in. Subset: FACS-sorted CD8+CD4-CCR7+CD45RA+ naive T cells. The CDR3 sequence: CASSTGTTNEKLFF. The CDR3 DNA follows: TGTGCCAGCAGCACAGGAACAACTAATGAAAAACTGTTTTTT.